This entry describes one T cell receptor (beta chain). The antigen is not known. Germline V lookup: CDR1 SGDLS, CDR2 YYNGEE. The V end was cut by 0 bases, the J end by 0 bases, with 18 bases between. This CDR3 comprises 18 residues. With 60 Vbeta and 13 Jbeta primers, the PCR was carried out. Repertoires were generated with immunoSEQ multiplex PCR, while TCRdb's copy carries only in-frame clones and drops some. The table shows around 190,000 clones, with roughly 86% occurring only once. The sample belongs to a study of cytomegalovirus exposure and HLA in healthy donors. The study, taken as a whole, reports: Indistinguishability led to the exclusion of some V segments, TRBV6-2 and TRBV6-3 included.

The TCR originated in a man between 35 and 55 years old in good health and CMV-seropositive. This chain links TRBV9 with TRBJ1-2, with unresolved D. Material: PBMCs. The CDR3 spells CASSVGPGVGQANYGYTF. As DNA, the CDR3 is TGTGCCAGCAGCGTAGGCCCTGGCGTGGGCCAGGCTAACTATGGCTACACCTTC.